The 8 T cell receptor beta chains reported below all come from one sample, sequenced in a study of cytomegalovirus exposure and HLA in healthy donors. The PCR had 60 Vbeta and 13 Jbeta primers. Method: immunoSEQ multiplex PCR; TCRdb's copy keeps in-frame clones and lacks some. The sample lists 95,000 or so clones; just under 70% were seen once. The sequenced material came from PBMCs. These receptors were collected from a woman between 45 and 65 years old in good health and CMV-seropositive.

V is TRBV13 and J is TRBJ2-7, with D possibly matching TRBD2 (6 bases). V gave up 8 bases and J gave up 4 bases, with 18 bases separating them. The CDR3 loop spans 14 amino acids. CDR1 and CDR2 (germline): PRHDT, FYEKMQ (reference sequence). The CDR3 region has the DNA TGTGCCAGCCGGAGGGCGGGTCTGTTTTACGAGCAGTACTTC. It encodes CASRRAGLFYEQYF.

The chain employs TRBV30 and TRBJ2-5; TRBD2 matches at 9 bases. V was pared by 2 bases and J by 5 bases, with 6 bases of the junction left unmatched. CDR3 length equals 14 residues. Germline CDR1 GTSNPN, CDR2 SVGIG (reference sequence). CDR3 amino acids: CAWSPLAGVETQYF. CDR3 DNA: TGTGCCTGGAGTCCATTAGCGGGAGTGGAGACCCAGTACTTC.

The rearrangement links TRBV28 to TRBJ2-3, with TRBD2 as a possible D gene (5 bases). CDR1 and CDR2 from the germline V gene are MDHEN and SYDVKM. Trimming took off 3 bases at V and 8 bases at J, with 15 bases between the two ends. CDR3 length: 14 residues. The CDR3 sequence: CASSLRRYGGTQYF. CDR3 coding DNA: TGTGCCAGCAGTTTGCGGAGGTACGGAGGTACGCAGTATTTT. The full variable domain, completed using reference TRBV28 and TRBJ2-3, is DVKVTQSSRYLVKRTGEKVFLECVQDMDHENMFWYRQDPGLGLRLIYFSYDVKMKEKGDIPEGYSVSREKKERFSLILESASTNQTSMYLCASSLRRYGGTQYFGPGTRLTVL.

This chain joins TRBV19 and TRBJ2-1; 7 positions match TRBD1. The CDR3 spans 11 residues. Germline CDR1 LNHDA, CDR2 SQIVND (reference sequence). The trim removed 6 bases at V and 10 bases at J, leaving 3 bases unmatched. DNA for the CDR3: TGTGCCAGTAGCAGGGGGACCGAGCAGTTCTTC. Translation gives CASSRGTEQFF.

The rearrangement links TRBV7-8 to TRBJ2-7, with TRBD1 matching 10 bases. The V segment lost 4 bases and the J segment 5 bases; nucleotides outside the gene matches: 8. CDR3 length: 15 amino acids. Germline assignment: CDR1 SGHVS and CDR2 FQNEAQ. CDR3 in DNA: TGTGCCAGCAGCTCCGGGACAGGGGTAATGGACGAGCAGTACTTC. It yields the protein CASSSGTGVMDEQYF.

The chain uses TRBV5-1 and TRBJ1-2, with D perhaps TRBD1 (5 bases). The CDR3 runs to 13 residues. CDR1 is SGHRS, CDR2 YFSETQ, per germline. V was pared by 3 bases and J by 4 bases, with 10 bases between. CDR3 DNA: TGCGCCAGCAGCTGGACGGGGGGCTATGGCTACACCTTC. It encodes CASSWTGGYGYTF.

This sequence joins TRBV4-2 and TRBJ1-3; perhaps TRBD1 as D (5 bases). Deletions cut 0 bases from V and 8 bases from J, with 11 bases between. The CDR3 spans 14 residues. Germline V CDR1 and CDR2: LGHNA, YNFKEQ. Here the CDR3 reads CASSQDNGGDTIYF. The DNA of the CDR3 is TGTGCCAGCAGCCAAGATAACGGGGGGGACACCATATATTTT.

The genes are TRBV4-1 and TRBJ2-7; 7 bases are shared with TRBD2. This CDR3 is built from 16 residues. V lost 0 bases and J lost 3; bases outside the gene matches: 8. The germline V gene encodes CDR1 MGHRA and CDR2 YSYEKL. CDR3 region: CASSQDWREGNYEQYF. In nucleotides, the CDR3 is TGCGCCAGCAGCCAAGATTGGAGGGAGGGCAACTACGAGCAGTACTTC.